This TCR beta chain was recovered during a study of blood T cell repertoires in COVID-19. Study as a whole: Acute and convalescent COVID-19 samples came from the United States, Italy and Spain. Nucleic acid was either cDNA or gDNA, and it came from T cells, B-cell-depleted T cells, or PBMCs.

This CDR3 has 17 residues. Germline V gives CDR1 SGDLS, CDR2 YYNGEE. With V trimmed by 0 bases and J by 0 bases, 7 bases remained unmatched. This table comes from immunoSEQ multiplex PCR, and its TCRdb copy is limited to in-frame clones, with some not included. Of approximately 250,000 clones detected, roughly 88% appear once; the ten largest clones hold 0.75% to 1%. All recovered Cohort 3 donors got two negative PCRs, got clearance, or saw symptom resolution. The clonotype originates from a woman in her twenties or thirties who had recovered from COVID-19. Sequenced material: PBMCs or T cells enriched from blood (not recorded which). The V call is TRBV9, the J call TRBJ2-7; 9 bases line up with TRBD2. For the CDR3, the DNA is TGTGCCAGCAGCGTAGGCTCGACTAGCGGAAGCTCCTACGAGCAGTACTTC. It specifies CASSVGSTSGSSYEQYF.